This T cell receptor beta chain is drawn from a study of blood T cell repertoires in COVID-19. Study in general: Specimens from acute and convalescent COVID-19 originated in the United States, Italy and Spain. From T cells, B-cell-depleted T cells, or PBMCs came the material, which was cDNA or gDNA.

This table comes from immunoSEQ multiplex PCR, and its TCRdb copy is limited to in-frame clones, with some not included. This sample carries roughly 310,000 clones, under 90% of them seen once, and the ten largest clones take roughly 2.9%. The germline CDR1 and CDR2 sequences are ENHRY and SYGVKD. The CDR3 sequence is 12 residues long. V lost 5 bases to trimming and J lost 9 bases; unmatched junction nucleotides: 3. This receptor was identified in a woman in her twenties or thirties with COVID-19, enrolled during active disease. Sequences were obtained from peripheral blood. This chain uses TRBV10-3 with TRBJ2-1; 8 nucleotides align to TRBD1. The CDR3 here is CAISQGASEQFF. DNA for the CDR3: TGTGCCATCAGTCAGGGGGCGAGTGAGCAGTTCTTC.